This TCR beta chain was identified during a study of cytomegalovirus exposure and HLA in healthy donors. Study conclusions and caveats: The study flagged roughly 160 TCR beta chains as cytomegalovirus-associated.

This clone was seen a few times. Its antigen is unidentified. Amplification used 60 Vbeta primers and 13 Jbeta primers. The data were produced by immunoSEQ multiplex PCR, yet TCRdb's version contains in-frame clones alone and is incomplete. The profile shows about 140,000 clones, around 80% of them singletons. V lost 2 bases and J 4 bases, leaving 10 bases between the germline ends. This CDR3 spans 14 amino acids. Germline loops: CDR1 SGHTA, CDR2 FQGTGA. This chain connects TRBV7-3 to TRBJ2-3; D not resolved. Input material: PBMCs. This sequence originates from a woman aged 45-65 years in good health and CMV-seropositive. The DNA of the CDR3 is TGTGCCAGCAGCTTAGCCCCTAGTCCAGATACGCAGTATTTT. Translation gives CASSLAPSPDTQYF.